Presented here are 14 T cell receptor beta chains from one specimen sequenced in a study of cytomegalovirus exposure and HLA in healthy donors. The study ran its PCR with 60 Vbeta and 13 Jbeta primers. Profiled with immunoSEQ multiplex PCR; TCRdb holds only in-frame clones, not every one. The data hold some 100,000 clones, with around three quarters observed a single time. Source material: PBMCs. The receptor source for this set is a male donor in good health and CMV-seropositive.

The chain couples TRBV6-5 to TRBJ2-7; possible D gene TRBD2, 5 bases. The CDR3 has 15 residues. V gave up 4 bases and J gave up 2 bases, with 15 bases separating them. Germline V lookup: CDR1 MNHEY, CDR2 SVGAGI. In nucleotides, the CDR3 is TGTGCCAGCAGTTTTGGGCGGATGACTACCTACGAGCAGTACTTC. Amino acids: CASSFGRMTTYEQYF.

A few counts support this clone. This chain's CDR3 is CASSTTRSGANVLTF. The CDR3 DNA sequence: TGTGCCAGCAGCACTACTCGCTCCGGGGCCAACGTCCTGACTTTC. The gene calls are TRBV7-2 and TRBJ2-6; D not resolved. This CDR3 is built from 15 residues. CDR1 is SGHTA, CDR2 FQGNSA, per germline. Trimming stripped 5 bases from V and 4 bases from J, with 12 bases between. Drawing the rest from reference TRBV7-2 and TRBJ2-6, the complete variable domain is GAGVSQSPSNKVTEKGKDVELRCDPISGHTALYWYRQSLGQGLEFLIYFQGNSAPDKSGLPSDRFSAERTGGSVSTLTIQRTQQEDSAVYLCASSTTRSGANVLTFGAGSRLTVL.

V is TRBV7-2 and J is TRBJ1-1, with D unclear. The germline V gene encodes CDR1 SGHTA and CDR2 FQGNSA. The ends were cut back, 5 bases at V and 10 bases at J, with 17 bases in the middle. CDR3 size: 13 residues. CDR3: CASSLGSFVVAFF. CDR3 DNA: TGTGCCAGCAGCCTCGGGAGTTTTGTGGTAGCTTTCTTT.

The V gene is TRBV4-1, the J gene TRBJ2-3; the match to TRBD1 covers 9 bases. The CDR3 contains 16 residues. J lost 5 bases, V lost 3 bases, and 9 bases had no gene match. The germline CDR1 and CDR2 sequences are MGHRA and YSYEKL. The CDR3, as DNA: TGCGCCAGCAGCCATTGGAGGGACAGGGAATTAGATACGCAGTATTTT. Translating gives CASSHWRDRELDTQYF.

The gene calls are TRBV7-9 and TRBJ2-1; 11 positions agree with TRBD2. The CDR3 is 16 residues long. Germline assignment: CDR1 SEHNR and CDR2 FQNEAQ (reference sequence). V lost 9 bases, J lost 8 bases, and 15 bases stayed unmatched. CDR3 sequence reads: CASERIAGGPLDEQFF. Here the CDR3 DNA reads TGTGCCAGTGAGAGAATAGCGGGGGGGCCTCTGGATGAGCAGTTCTTC.

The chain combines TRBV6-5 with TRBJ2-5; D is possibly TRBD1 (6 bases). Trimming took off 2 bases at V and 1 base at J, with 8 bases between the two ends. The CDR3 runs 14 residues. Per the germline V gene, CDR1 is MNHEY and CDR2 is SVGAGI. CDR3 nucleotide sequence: TGTGCCAGCAGTTACGGGGGCTTCCAAGAGACCCAGTACTTC. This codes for CASSYGGFQETQYF.

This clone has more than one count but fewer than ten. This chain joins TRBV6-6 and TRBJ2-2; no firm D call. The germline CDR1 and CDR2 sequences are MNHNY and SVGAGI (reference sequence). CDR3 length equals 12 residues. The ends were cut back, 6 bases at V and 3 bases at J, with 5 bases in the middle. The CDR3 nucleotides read TGTGCCAGCAGAACGGACACCGGGGAGCTGTTTTTT. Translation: CASRTDTGELFF.

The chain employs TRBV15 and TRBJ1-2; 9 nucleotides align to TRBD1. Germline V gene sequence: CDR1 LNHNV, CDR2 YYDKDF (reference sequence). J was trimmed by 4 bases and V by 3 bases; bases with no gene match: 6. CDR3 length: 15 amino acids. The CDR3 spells CATSRMGTGTYGYTF. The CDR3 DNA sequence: TGTGCCACCAGCAGGATGGGGACAGGGACCTATGGCTACACCTTC.

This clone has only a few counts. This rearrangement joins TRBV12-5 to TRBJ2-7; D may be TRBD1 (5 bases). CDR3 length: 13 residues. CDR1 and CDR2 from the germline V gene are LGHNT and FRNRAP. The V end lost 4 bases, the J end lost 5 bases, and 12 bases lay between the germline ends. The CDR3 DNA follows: TGTGCTAGTGGTTCTACAGGCCTGAACGAGCAGTACTTC. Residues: CASGSTGLNEQYF.

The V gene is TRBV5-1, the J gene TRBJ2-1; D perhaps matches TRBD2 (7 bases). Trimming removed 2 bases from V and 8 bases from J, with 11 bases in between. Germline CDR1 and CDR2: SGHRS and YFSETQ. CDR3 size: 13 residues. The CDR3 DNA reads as TGCGCCAGCAGCTTCCGGGGGGCCGATGAGCAGTTCTTC. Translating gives CASSFRGADEQFF.

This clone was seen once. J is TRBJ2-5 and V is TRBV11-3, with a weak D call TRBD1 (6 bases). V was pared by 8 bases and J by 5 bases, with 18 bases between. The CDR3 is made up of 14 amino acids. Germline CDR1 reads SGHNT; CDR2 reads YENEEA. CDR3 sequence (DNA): TGTGCCAGCGGTAGACGGGACACTAAGGAGACCCAGTACTTC. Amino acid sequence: CASGRRDTKETQYF.

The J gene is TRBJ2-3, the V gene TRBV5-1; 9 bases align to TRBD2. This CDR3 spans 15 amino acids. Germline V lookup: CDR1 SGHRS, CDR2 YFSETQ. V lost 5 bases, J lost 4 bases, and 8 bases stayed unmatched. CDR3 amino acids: CASSYSGGRADTQYF. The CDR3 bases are TGCGCCAGCAGTTATAGCGGGGGTAGGGCAGATACGCAGTATTTT.

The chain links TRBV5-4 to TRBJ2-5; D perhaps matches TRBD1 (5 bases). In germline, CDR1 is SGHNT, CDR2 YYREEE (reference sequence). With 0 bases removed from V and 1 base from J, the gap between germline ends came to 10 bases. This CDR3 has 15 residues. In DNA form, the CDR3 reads TGTGCCAGCAGCTTGGGGCAGGGTGGCCAAGAGACCCAGTACTTC. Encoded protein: CASSLGQGGQETQYF.

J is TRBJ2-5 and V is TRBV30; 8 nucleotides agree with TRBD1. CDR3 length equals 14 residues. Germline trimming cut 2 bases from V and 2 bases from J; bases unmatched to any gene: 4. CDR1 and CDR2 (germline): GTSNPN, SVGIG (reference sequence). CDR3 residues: CAWSRQGSQETQYF. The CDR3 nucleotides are TGTGCCTGGAGTAGACAGGGGAGTCAAGAGACCCAGTACTTC.